The 29 T cell receptor beta chains presented below share a single source sample, sequenced in a study of cytomegalovirus exposure and HLA in healthy donors. The primer mix had 60 Vbeta and 13 Jbeta primers. Libraries were prepared by immunoSEQ multiplex PCR; TCRdb keeps only in-frame clonotypes and omits some of them. The table lists more than 150,000 clones, around 83% of them singletons. Sample: PBMCs. All receptors come from a woman between 18 and 29 years old in good health and CMV-seronegative.

The rearrangement joins TRBV6-1 to TRBJ1-6; 7 nucleotides agree with TRBD1. This CDR3 is 14 amino acids long. Per germline, CDR1 MNHNS and CDR2 SASEGT. V lost 7 bases to trimming and J lost 6 bases; unmatched junction nucleotides: 6. The CDR3 spells CASIRQGGNSPLHF. Written as DNA, the CDR3 is TGTGCCAGCATTAGACAGGGTGGTAATTCACCCCTCCACTTT.

This clone came up a few times. CDR3 region: CAISGNTGELFF. The DNA of the CDR3 is TGTGCCATCAGCGGGAACACCGGGGAGCTGTTTTTT. The J gene is TRBJ2-2, the V gene TRBV10-3; no definite D call. Germline values: CDR1 ENHRY, CDR2 SYGVKD. CDR3 size: 12 residues. The germline V and J ends were trimmed by 6 bases and 1 base, with 3 bases remaining between them.

This chain joins TRBV7-2 and TRBJ1-4, with TRBD1 identical over 7 bases. Unmatched junction bases numbered 8, after V lost 8 bases and J lost 8 bases. Germline V gives CDR1 SGHTA, CDR2 FQGNSA. This CDR3 has 13 residues. Here the CDR3 DNA reads TGTGCCAGCTGCATCAGGGGGTCCGAAAAACTGTTTTTT. Amino acid sequence: CASCIRGSEKLFF.

The CDR3 DNA sequence: TGTGCCAGCAGCTTGATGTTTAGGGGAAATGGCTACACCTTC. It encodes CASSLMFRGNGYTF. The V gene is TRBV5-4, the J gene TRBJ1-2; D is possibly TRBD1 (5 bases). Trimming cost V 1 base and J 6 bases, with 13 bases left between them. This CDR3 region has 14 residues. From germline, CDR1 is SGHNT and CDR2 YYREEE (reference sequence).

On this clone itself: Other DNA sequences in this sample translate to the same CDR3. V is TRBV7-2 and J is TRBJ1-2; D ambiguous. This CDR3 has 13 amino acids. In germline, CDR1 is SGHTA, CDR2 FQGNSA. V shed 1 base and J shed 4 bases, with 7 bases lying between them. The CDR3 DNA follows: TGTGCCAGCAGCTTAGGGCAGATCTATGGCTACACCTTC. This sequence encodes CASSLGQIYGYTF.

This clone was counted a single time. The V and J genes are TRBV5-1 and TRBJ2-2; unclear D gene. The V gene lost 6 bases and the J gene lost 4 bases, with 13 bases spanning the gap. Germline V CDR1 and CDR2: SGHRS, YFSETQ. This CDR3 is 14 amino acids long. The CDR3 loop reads CASTGTGFTGELFF. The DNA of the CDR3 is TGCGCCAGCACCGGTACCGGGTTCACCGGGGAGCTGTTTTTT.

The chain couples TRBV28 to TRBJ1-2; D gene ambiguous. Per germline, CDR1 MDHEN and CDR2 SYDVKM. This CDR3 comprises 14 residues. Deletions cut 6 bases from V and 4 bases from J, with 15 bases between. CDR3 nucleotide sequence: TGTGCCAGCAGCCCACCGGCAGGCATCTATGGCTACACCTTC. Its protein is CASSPPAGIYGYTF.

Comments on this clone: A read error may produce the germline difference seen at one junction end. The J gene is TRBJ2-7, the V gene TRBV7-9; TRBD2 is a possible D gene (6 bases). The CDR3 covers 15 residues. In germline, CDR1 is SEHNR, CDR2 FQNEAQ (reference sequence). The CDR3 sequence: CSSSPSGGTSYEQYF. CDR3 in DNA: TGTTCCAGCAGCCCCTCAGGCGGGACGTCCTACGAGCAGTACTTC. The whole variable domain, filled in from reference TRBV7-9 and TRBJ2-7, reads DTGVSQNPRHKITKRGQNVTFRCDPISEHNRLYWYRQTLGQGPEFLTYFQNEAQLEKSRLLSDRFSAERPKGSFSTLEIQRTEQGDSAMYLCSSSPSGGTSYEQYFGPGTRLTVT.

The rearrangement joins TRBV19 to TRBJ1-2; D unclear. Trimming left V 6 bases short and J 8 bases short, with 19 bases between. The CDR3 length is 14 residues. In germline, CDR1 is LNHDA, CDR2 SQIVND (reference sequence). CDR3 sequence reads: CASSYTGLAEGYTF. DNA for the CDR3: TGTGCCAGTAGCTACACGGGTCTCGCGGAGGGCTACACCTTC.

The chain links TRBV10-2 to TRBJ2-1; a weak D match, TRBD2 (6 bases). The CDR3 extends over 16 amino acids. The germline CDR1 and CDR2 sequences are WSHSY and SAAADI. Trimming pared 3 bases from V and 0 bases from J, leaving 12 bases between. For the CDR3, the DNA is TGCGCCAGCAGTGACGGGGCGGGAAGCTCCTACAATGAGCAGTTCTTC. The encoded protein is CASSDGAGSSYNEQFF.

The genes are TRBV6-5 and TRBJ2-7; D is perhaps TRBD2 (5 bases). The CDR3 covers 12 residues. Germline assignment: CDR1 MNHEY and CDR2 SVGAGI. The ends were cut back, 9 bases at V and 3 bases at J, with 12 bases in the middle. CDR3 sequence: CASSPRGYEQYF. The CDR3 bases are TGTGCCAGTTCCCCCCGGGGCTACGAGCAGTACTTC.

This rearrangement joins TRBV9 to TRBJ1-3, with D perhaps matching TRBD1 (5 bases). CDR1 and CDR2 from the germline V gene are SGDLS and YYNGEE. V lost 4 bases, J lost 4 bases, and 9 bases lay in between. The CDR3 loop spans 13 amino acids. In nucleotides, the CDR3 is TGTGCCAGCAGCCTCGACAGAGGAAACACCATATATTTT. Translating gives CASSLDRGNTIYF.

The chain links TRBV6-5 to TRBJ1-3; the match to TRBD1 covers 8 bases. This CDR3 comprises 15 residues. CDR1 MNHEY and CDR2 SVGAGI come from the germline V gene. Trimming removed 6 bases from V and 5 bases from J; junction bases left unmatched: 9. The CDR3: CASRPQGVGRNTIYF. CDR3 coding DNA: TGTGCCAGCAGGCCACAGGGGGTCGGGAGAAACACCATATATTTT.

This clone occurred a few times. The CDR3 sequence: CSVAEGTGHTGELFF. As DNA, the CDR3 is TGCAGCGTTGCGGAAGGGACAGGACACACCGGGGAGCTGTTTTTT. This chain links TRBV29-1 with TRBJ2-2; 8 bases fit TRBD1. The V segment lost 4 bases and the J segment 3 bases; nucleotides outside the gene matches: 7. The germline V gene has CDR1 SQVTM and CDR2 ANQGSEA. The CDR3 contains 15 residues.

This chain uses TRBV10-2 with TRBJ1-2; D is undetermined. The CDR3 loop spans 13 amino acids. Trimming pared 2 bases from V and 4 bases from J, leaving 8 bases between. Germline CDR1 is WSHSY and CDR2 is SAAADI. For the CDR3, the DNA is TGCGCCAGCAGTGAGACAATACGCTATGGCTACACCTTC. Protein product: CASSETIRYGYTF.

This rearrangement joins TRBV5-1 to TRBJ2-2; a possible D gene is TRBD2 (6 bases). CDR3 length: 19 amino acids. The V end was cut by 5 bases, the J end by 0 bases, with 23 bases between. Germline V gene data show CDR1 as SGHRS and CDR2 as YFSETQ. The CDR3 loop reads CASSSIVGSGNANTGELFF. CDR3 bases: TGCGCCAGCAGTTCTATAGTGGGTAGCGGTAATGCGAACACCGGGGAGCTGTTTTTT. The full variable domain, rest sourced from reference TRBV5-1 and TRBJ2-2, is KAGVTQTPRYLIKTRGQQVTLSCSPISGHRSVSWYQQTPGQGLQFLFEYFSETQRNKGNFPGRFSGRQFSNSRSEMNVSTLELGDSALYLCASSSIVGSGNANTGELFFGEGSRLTVL.

This chain links TRBV11-2 with TRBJ2-5, with unresolved D. The DNA end is more similar to TRBJ2-7, so the J call may be wrong. The CDR3 is 14 amino acids. CDR1 and CDR2 from the germline V gene are SGHAT and FQNNGV. The CDR3 nucleotides are TGTGCCAGCAGCTTAGACACACCGTACTACGAGCAGTACTTC. It encodes CASSLDTPYYEQYF.

The V gene is TRBV7-9, the J gene TRBJ2-5; 7 bases fit TRBD1. The germline gives CDR1 SEHNR, CDR2 FQNEAQ (reference sequence). The CDR3 is 14 residues long. The ends lost 5 bases at V and 2 bases at J; junction bases unmatched: 5. CDR3 sequence: CASSIMTGQETQYF. DNA for the CDR3: TGTGCCAGCAGCATAATGACAGGGCAAGAGACCCAGTACTTC. Drawing the rest from reference TRBV7-9 and TRBJ2-5, the complete variable domain is DTGVSQNPRHKITKRGQNVTFRCDPISEHNRLYWYRQTLGQGPEFLTYFQNEAQLEKSRLLSDRFSAERPKGSFSTLEIQRTEQGDSAMYLCASSIMTGQETQYFGPGTRLLVL.

This clone has just a few counts. The chain carries TRBV5-4 and TRBJ2-1; 7 bases are a match to TRBD1. Germline CDR1 SGHNT, CDR2 YYREEE (reference sequence). The J segment lost 7 bases and the V segment lost 6 bases, leaving 4 bases of the junction unmatched. CDR3 length: 12 amino acids. DNA for the CDR3: TGTGCCAGCAACAAGGGGGCAAATGAGCAGTTCTTC. Protein: CASNKGANEQFF.

The chain has TRBV5-4 and TRBJ2-7; 8 nucleotides align to TRBD2. With 7 bases clipped from V and 0 bases from J, the junction kept 9 bases outside the gene matches. The CDR3 totals 15 residues. Germline lookup yields CDR1 SGHNT and CDR2 YYREEE (reference sequence). The CDR3 DNA is TGTGCCAGCCGCTCGGGGGGGGGAATCTCCTACGAGCAGTACTTC. As protein: CASRSGGGISYEQYF.

Regarding this clone: Compared with germline, one end of the junction differs, possibly owing to a read error. The chain has TRBV7-9 and TRBJ2-7, with 8 bases matching TRBD2. CDR1 and CDR2 (germline): SEHNR, FQNEAQ (reference sequence). CDR3 length: 14 residues. DNA of the CDR3: TGTTCCAGCAGCTTGGGCGGGGGGACCTACGAGCAGTACTTC. Amino acids: CSSSLGGGTYEQYF.

V is TRBV5-1 and J is TRBJ2-2; 11 nucleotides align to TRBD1. Germline assignment: CDR1 SGHRS and CDR2 YFSETQ. Trimming at V came to 4 bases and at J to 0 bases, leaving 2 bases not matched to a gene. This CDR3 spans 16 amino acids. The DNA of the CDR3 is TGCGCCAGCAGCGTGGGACAGGGGGCGAACACCGGGGAGCTGTTTTTT. Translation gives CASSVGQGANTGELFF.

The gene calls are TRBV7-2 and TRBJ1-3; D uncertain. Between the trimmed V and J ends, which lost 5 bases and 1 base, there was a span of 15 bases. The CDR3 runs to 16 residues. From germline, CDR1 is SGHTA and CDR2 FQGNSA. CDR3: CASSPYSSPSGNTIYF. The CDR3 nucleotides read TGTGCCAGCAGCCCATATTCGAGCCCTTCTGGAAACACCATATATTTT.

This clone was seen once. V usage is TRBV7-9 and J usage is TRBJ2-2, with 7 bases fitting TRBD1. Germline assignment: CDR1 SEHNR and CDR2 FQNEAQ (reference sequence). This CDR3 is 16 amino acids long. The V and J ends lost 5 bases and 2 bases, in that order; junction bases with no gene match: 8. The CDR3 nucleotides read TGTGCCAGCAGCCACATACAGGGGAGAAACACCGGGGAGCTGTTTTTT. This gives the protein CASSHIQGRNTGELFF.

The chain carries TRBV28 and TRBJ1-2; D gene unclear. V was pared by 7 bases and J by 8 bases, with 11 bases between. The CDR3 loop spans 11 amino acids. Germline-derived CDR1 and CDR2 are MDHEN and SYDVKM. The CDR3 reads CASTSTYGYTF. CDR3 nucleotides: TGTGCCAGCACCTCGACATACGGCTACACCTTC.

This sequence joins TRBV5-4 and TRBJ2-7; 7 nucleotides agree with TRBD1. With V trimmed by 1 base and J by 3 bases, 7 bases remained unmatched. The CDR3 is 15 amino acids. Per germline, CDR1 SGHNT and CDR2 YYREEE (reference sequence). The CDR3 loop is CASSLNSGQYYEQYF. The CDR3 region has the DNA TGTGCCAGCAGCTTGAACTCGGGACAGTACTACGAGCAGTACTTC.

This chain links TRBV7-3 with TRBJ2-2, with D tentatively TRBD1 (5 bases). This CDR3 is built from 16 residues. V was trimmed by 5 bases and J by 3 bases, leaving 16 bases between them. Germline CDR1 is SGHTA and CDR2 is FQGTGA. The CDR3 region has the DNA TGTGCCAGCAGCCCTTGGGGCGGTTCGTACACCGGGGAGCTGTTTTTT. Its translation is CASSPWGGSYTGELFF.

This clone occurred once. In DNA form, the CDR3 reads TGTGCCAGCAGTCACCTGTCCGAATCGGACTATGGCTACACCTTC. Translated: CASSHLSESDYGYTF. The chain couples TRBV6-5 to TRBJ1-2; no reliable D call. The CDR3 totals 15 residues. Germline CDR1 is MNHEY and CDR2 is SVGAGI. The V end lost 5 bases, the J end lost 3 bases, and 16 bases lay between the germline ends.

This rearrangement joins TRBV18 to TRBJ2-2; D call uncertain. CDR3 length: 14 amino acids. V lost 4 bases to trimming and J lost 1 base, with 7 bases between them. From germline, CDR1 is KGHSH and CDR2 LQKENI. CDR3 sequence reads: CASSRQVNTGELFF. The DNA of the CDR3 is TGTGCCAGCTCACGCCAGGTGAACACCGGGGAGCTGTTTTTT.